This T cell receptor beta chain was identified in a study of cytomegalovirus exposure and HLA in healthy donors. On the study more broadly: The same platform as the roughly 670 first-cohort repertoires was used for the 100 to 150 validation repertoires, a later analysis reported.

Sequencing used immunoSEQ multiplex PCR; TCRdb keeps in-frame clones, though not all of them. The sample consists of about 130,000 clones, approximately 92% of them appearing once. In the case of this clone: Its antigen is unidentified.

Study conclusions and caveats: The tendency of first-cohort TCR clusters to co-occur in the 120 or so validation repertoires was identified by a subsequent analysis. Cytomegalovirus-associated status was assigned to roughly 160 TCR beta chains. Despite most TCR sequences being rare, some public TCRs occurred in many donors.

The CDR3 extends over 11 amino acids. Germline V gives CDR1 DFQATT, CDR2 SNEGSKA (reference sequence). V shed 6 bases, J shed 9 bases, and the junction held 4 bases outside the gene matches. The sequence was collected from a woman between 18 and 29 years old in good health and CMV-seronegative. V usage is TRBV20-1 and J usage is TRBJ1-2, with TRBD1 matching over 10 bases. Input material: PBMCs. Written as DNA, the CDR3 is TGCAGTGCCAAGGACAGGGGGAGCTACACCTTC. Its translation: CSAKDRGSYTF.